Presented here are 31 T cell receptor beta chains from one specimen sequenced in a study of blood T cell repertoires in COVID-19. Profiled with immunoSEQ multiplex PCR; TCRdb holds only in-frame clones, not every one. The sample records under 250,000 clones, approximately 86% being singletons. The sequenced material came from peripheral blood. Receptor source: a human donor in a cohort sampled during active COVID-19.

The sample holds a few counts of this clone. The V and J genes are TRBV27 and TRBJ2-7; a possible D gene is TRBD1 (5 bases). Germline V gene data show CDR1 as MNHEY and CDR2 as SMNVEV (reference sequence). Trimming pared 3 bases from V and 6 bases from J, leaving 12 bases between. The CDR3 covers 13 residues. The CDR3 sequence is CASSFPGQFEQYF. In nucleotides, the CDR3 is TGTGCCAGCAGTTTCCCCGGACAATTCGAGCAGTACTTC.

The V gene is TRBV29-1, the J gene TRBJ2-1; 12 nucleotides align to TRBD2. This CDR3 region has 15 residues. The V segment lost 5 bases and the J segment 1 base; nucleotides outside the gene matches: 3. Germline V gene data show CDR1 as SQVTM and CDR2 as ANQGSEA. CDR3 sequence (DNA): TGCAGCGTTTCTCTAGCGGGGGGGTCCTACAATGAGCAGTTCTTC. This translates into CSVSLAGGSYNEQFF.

The chain couples TRBV5-6 to TRBJ1-2; D is unclear. This CDR3 is built from 13 residues. Trimming cost V 5 bases and J 10 bases, with 18 bases left between them. Germline V CDR1 and CDR2: SGHDT, YYEEEE. As DNA, the CDR3 is TGTGCCAGCAGTCCGATGGGCGCTGACGTCTACACCTTC. The encoded protein is CASSPMGADVYTF.

The chain employs TRBV28 and TRBJ1-2; 9 nucleotides align to TRBD1. Germline values: CDR1 MDHEN, CDR2 SYDVKM. The CDR3 consists of 14 residues. J gave up 7 bases and V 5 bases, and 8 bases lay outside the gene matches. The CDR3 reads CASSTHRGRGGYTF. CDR3 coding DNA: TGTGCCAGCAGTACACACAGGGGGCGCGGTGGCTACACCTTC.

The V and J genes are TRBV27 and TRBJ2-7, with D possibly TRBD1 on 6 matching bases. Deletions cut 3 bases from V and 7 bases from J, with 19 bases between. Germline loops: CDR1 MNHEY, CDR2 SMNVEV (reference sequence). This CDR3 region has 15 residues. The CDR3 nucleotides read TGTGCCAGCAGTTTCAACGGACAGCTAATGGGAGAGCAGTACTTC. Protein: CASSFNGQLMGEQYF.

The gene calls are TRBV15 and TRBJ2-5, with TRBD1 as a possible D gene (5 bases). The germline gives CDR1 LNHNV, CDR2 YYDKDF (reference sequence). Trimming removed 0 bases at V and 2 bases at J, with 10 bases between. The CDR3 loop spans 15 amino acids. CDR3 in amino acids: CATSRDRGQQETQYF. CDR3 sequence (DNA): TGTGCCACCAGCAGAGATAGGGGCCAGCAAGAGACCCAGTACTTC.

The CDR3 protein is CASREAGGPFYNEQFF. In DNA, the CDR3 is TGCGCCAGCAGGGAAGCGGGAGGGCCTTTTTACAATGAGCAGTTCTTC. This chain uses TRBV5-1 with TRBJ2-1; 10 positions match TRBD2. CDR3 length: 16 residues. J lost 4 bases, V lost 5 bases, and 9 bases had no gene match. Germline V gene data show CDR1 as SGHRS and CDR2 as YFSETQ.

The J gene is TRBJ2-2, the V gene TRBV11-2, with D possibly matching TRBD1 (5 bases). Germline CDR1 SGHAT, CDR2 FQNNGV. The V end was cut by 6 bases, the J end by 0 bases, with 23 bases between. This CDR3 region has 19 residues. Here the CDR3 reads CASRSYRKQLNANTGELFF. CDR3 nucleotides: TGTGCCAGCAGGTCTTACAGGAAACAGCTGAACGCGAACACCGGGGAGCTGTTTTTT.

This clone was found once. The chain carries TRBV5-8 and TRBJ2-1, with D possibly being TRBD1 (5 bases). In germline, CDR1 is SGHTS, CDR2 YDEGEE. The V end was cut by 2 bases, the J end by 3 bases, with 12 bases between. There are 15 residues in the CDR3. CDR3 sequence: CASSFGQGSYNEQFF. Written as DNA, the CDR3 is TGTGCCAGCAGCTTTGGGCAGGGAAGCTACAATGAGCAGTTCTTC.

This clone came up once. Additional DNA sequences in this sample encode the identical CDR3. The chain couples TRBV6-5 to TRBJ1-1; D might be TRBD1 (5 bases). Trimming shortened V by 6 bases and J by 1 base, and 12 bases separated the two germline ends. The CDR3 extends over 14 amino acids. Germline CDR1 reads MNHEY; CDR2 reads SVGAGI. CDR3: CASSPGTANTEAFF. DNA of the CDR3: TGTGCCAGCAGCCCCGGGACTGCGAACACTGAAGCTTTCTTT.

The V and J genes are TRBV7-9 and TRBJ1-1; 7 positions match TRBD1. With V trimmed by 6 bases and J by 3 bases, 1 base remained unmatched. From germline, CDR1 is SEHNR and CDR2 FQNEAQ (reference sequence). CDR3 length: 12 amino acids. The CDR3 spells CASRTGDTEAFF. In DNA form, the CDR3 reads TGTGCCAGCAGAACAGGGGACACTGAAGCTTTCTTT.

The J gene is TRBJ1-4, the V gene TRBV12-3 or TRBV12-4, with D possibly being TRBD1 (6 bases). V was trimmed by 7 bases and J by 6 bases, leaving 12 bases between them. The CDR3 runs to 13 residues. The CDR3 loop is CASKGGSYEKLFF. The DNA of the CDR3 is TGTGCCAGCAAAGGGGGTTCTTATGAAAAACTGTTTTTT.

The rearrangement uses TRBV11-3 and TRBJ2-3; 11 nucleotides align to TRBD1. Germline V CDR1 and CDR2: SGHNT, YENEEA. The CDR3 runs 16 residues. The ends lost 4 bases at V and 6 bases at J; junction bases unmatched: 9. CDR3 bases: TGTGCCAGCAGCTCCCGAGGGACAGGGGGAACCGATACGCAGTATTTT. Its translation is CASSSRGTGGTDTQYF.

The gene calls are TRBV3-1 (or the pseudogene TRBV3-2) and TRBJ2-1; TRBD1 might be the D (6 bases). The CDR3 contains 15 residues. CDR1 LGHDT and CDR2 YNNKEL come from the germline V gene (reference sequence). Trimming took 0 bases from V and 3 from J, leaving 9 bases between them. The CDR3 protein is CASSQDHRDYNEQFF. CDR3 in DNA: TGTGCCAGCAGCCAAGATCACAGGGACTACAATGAGCAGTTCTTC.

This clone was counted once. V is TRBV6-5 and J is TRBJ2-7; TRBD2 is a possible D gene (5 bases). The CDR3 extends over 15 amino acids. V was pared by 0 bases and J by 3 bases, with 12 bases between. The germline V gene encodes CDR1 MNHEY and CDR2 SVGAGI. CDR3: CASSYSIGVGYEQYF. The CDR3 DNA is TGTGCCAGCAGTTACTCGATCGGGGTCGGCTACGAGCAGTACTTC.

The chain links TRBV5-6 to TRBJ1-4; possible D gene TRBD1, 6 bases. This CDR3 spans 14 amino acids. Germline CDR1 is SGHDT and CDR2 is YYEEEE. Trimming shortened V by 4 bases and J by 4 bases, and 11 bases separated the two germline ends. This CDR3 is CASSRTVINEKLFF. The CDR3 region has the DNA TGTGCCAGCAGCAGGACAGTAATTAATGAAAAACTGTTTTTT. The variable domain in full, with the rest retrieved from reference TRBV5-6 and TRBJ1-4, is DAGVTQSPTHLIKTRGQQVTLRCSPKSGHDTVSWYQQALGQGPQFIFQYYEEEERQRGNFPDRFSGHQFPNYSSELNVNALLLGDSALYLCASSRTVINEKLFFGSGTQLSVL.

The chain joins TRBV5-1 to TRBJ2-7, with a weak D call TRBD1 (5 bases). Germline V gene data show CDR1 as SGHRS and CDR2 as YFSETQ. This CDR3 has 15 amino acids. Trimming shortened V by 0 bases and J by 1 base, and 11 bases separated the two germline ends. The CDR3 is CASSLEGAGSYEQYF. Here the CDR3 DNA reads TGCGCCAGCAGCTTGGAAGGGGCCGGATCCTACGAGCAGTACTTC.

This chain links TRBV5-4 with TRBJ2-3, with TRBD2 matching 8 bases. CDR1 is SGHNT and CDR2 is YYREEE in the germline V gene (reference sequence). V lost 5 bases and J lost 1; bases outside the gene matches: 9. The CDR3 runs 16 residues. CDR3 residues: CASRVAGGHRTDTQYF. The CDR3 DNA reads TGTGCCAGCAGGGTGGCGGGAGGACACCGCACAGATACGCAGTATTTT.

The chain joins TRBV7-9 to TRBJ2-3, with D possibly being TRBD2 (6 bases). Germline CDR1 and CDR2: SEHNR and FQNEAQ (reference sequence). V dropped 5 bases and J dropped 4 bases, with 10 bases sitting between them. CDR3 length equals 13 residues. DNA of the CDR3: TGTGCCAGCAGCCCCGGGGAGGCAGATACGCAGTATTTT. It yields the protein CASSPGEADTQYF.

The rearrangement uses TRBV6-5 and TRBJ2-1; 9 bases fit TRBD1. Germline-derived CDR1 and CDR2 are MNHEY and SVGAGI. The V segment lost 6 bases and the J segment 1 base; nucleotides outside the gene matches: 4. The CDR3 is 15 residues long. The CDR3 here is CASSTGTGSYNEQFF. In nucleotides, the CDR3 is TGTGCCAGCAGCACCGGGACAGGGTCCTACAATGAGCAGTTCTTC.

The table lists this clone with a count of one. The chain joins TRBV6-5 to TRBJ1-2, with TRBD1 as a possible D gene (5 bases). Germline V gene data show CDR1 as MNHEY and CDR2 as SVGAGI. Trimming removed 3 bases at V and 7 bases at J, with 12 bases between. The CDR3 has 13 amino acids. CDR3 loop: CASSYLQGTGYTF. The CDR3 DNA reads TGTGCCAGCAGTTATTTGCAGGGTACTGGCTACACCTTC.

As for this clone: Distinct nucleotide sequences in the sample also encode this CDR3. The chain joins TRBV20-1 to TRBJ1-2, with D tentatively TRBD1 (5 bases). Germline-derived CDR1 and CDR2 are DFQATT and SNEGSKA (reference sequence). This CDR3 spans 11 amino acids. The germline V and J ends were trimmed by 0 bases and 6 bases, with 5 bases remaining between them. The chain's CDR3 is CSARDRDGYTF. The CDR3 DNA reads as TGCAGTGCTAGAGACAGGGATGGCTACACCTTC.

The rearrangement uses TRBV10-3 and TRBJ2-7, with 10 bases identical to TRBD1. Germline lookup yields CDR1 ENHRY and CDR2 SYGVKD. The CDR3 contains 16 residues. Germline trimming cut 4 bases from V and 4 bases from J; bases unmatched to any gene: 10. CDR3 protein: CAISGTGTGAIYEQYF. For the CDR3, the DNA is TGTGCCATCAGTGGAACCGGGACAGGGGCGATTTACGAGCAGTACTTC.

CDR3 in amino acids: CATSDSGGGEQFF. The DNA for the CDR3 is TGTGCCACCAGTGATTCCGGAGGGGGCGAGCAGTTCTTC. The chain joins TRBV24-1 to TRBJ2-1; D perhaps matches TRBD1 (7 bases). Germline V lookup: CDR1 KGHDR, CDR2 SFDVKD. Deletions cut 2 bases from V and 10 bases from J, with 11 bases between. CDR3 length equals 13 residues.

This chain connects TRBV19 to TRBJ2-7; possibly TRBD1 for D (5 bases). The CDR3 length is 14 residues. V gave up 7 bases and J gave up 0 bases, with 13 bases separating them. From germline, CDR1 is LNHDA and CDR2 SQIVND (reference sequence). The CDR3 DNA reads as TGTGCCAGTACCACTCCAGGGCACTCCTACGAGCAGTACTTC. This sequence encodes CASTTPGHSYEQYF.

This chain uses TRBV5-8 with TRBJ2-5; 7 bases align to TRBD1. The CDR3 covers 16 residues. Trimming took 4 bases from V and 5 from J; bases not matched to a gene: 14. Germline assignment: CDR1 SGHTS and CDR2 YDEGEE. The CDR3 spells CASSPRGRGSRETQYF. DNA for the CDR3: TGTGCCAGCAGCCCAAGGGGCAGGGGGTCGCGGGAGACCCAGTACTTC.

A few counts support this clone. The V gene is TRBV4-1, the J gene TRBJ2-2, with D possibly matching TRBD1 (7 bases). V shed 2 bases and J shed 0 bases, with 13 bases lying between them. Germline values: CDR1 MGHRA, CDR2 YSYEKL. The CDR3 loop spans 17 amino acids. This chain's CDR3 is CASSQQQGGTNTGELFF. Written as DNA, the CDR3 is TGCGCCAGCAGCCAACAGCAGGGGGGTACGAACACCGGGGAGCTGTTTTTT.

This clone was counted a single time. This chain joins TRBV28 and TRBJ1-2; 7 positions match TRBD1. This CDR3 region has 16 residues. Per the germline V gene, CDR1 is MDHEN and CDR2 is SYDVKM. The V segment lost 5 bases and the J segment 6 bases; nucleotides outside the gene matches: 15. For the CDR3, the DNA is TGTGCCAGCAGTAATACTTCAGGGGGTTTGGATGATGGCTACACCTTC. Translated: CASSNTSGGLDDGYTF.

The chain joins TRBV12-3 or TRBV12-4 to TRBJ2-7; 9 nucleotides align to TRBD1. The CDR3 is 13 amino acids. J was trimmed by 6 bases and V by 5 bases; bases with no gene match: 5. In DNA form, the CDR3 reads TGTGCCAGCAGTGGACAGGGGACAGGCGAGCAGTACTTC. Translated: CASSGQGTGEQYF.

The chain employs TRBV27 and TRBJ2-1, with a weak D call TRBD1 (5 bases). The germline V and J ends were trimmed by 0 bases and 1 base, with 22 bases remaining between them. This CDR3 comprises 20 residues. Germline V gives CDR1 MNHEY, CDR2 SMNVEV (reference sequence). For the CDR3, the DNA is TGTGCCAGCAGTTTATCGATTGGGGCCCCGGACGTTAGGTCCTACAATGAGCAGTTCTTC. It encodes CASSLSIGAPDVRSYNEQFF.

The V and J genes are TRBV6-6 and TRBJ2-2, with 7 nucleotides matching TRBD1. Germline loops: CDR1 MNHNY, CDR2 SVGAGI (reference sequence). CDR3 length: 14 amino acids. V trimming: 5 bases; J trimming: 8 bases; junction bases outside the gene matches: 8. CDR3 residues: CASSPGQSIGELFF. DNA of the CDR3: TGTGCCAGCAGTCCGGGACAGTCTATAGGGGAGCTGTTTTTT.